The next 30 T cell receptor beta chains were all read from a single sample in a study of identical twins. TCRdb fed the 5' RACE reads into MiXCR, producing one record per CDR3 protein. The repertoire holds 200,000 to 300,000 distinct CDR3 sequences, with approximately 7% as singletons. This same sample was also taken into another study, of yellow fever vaccine responses in identical twins.

Material: memory (CD45RO+) T cells sorted from blood. The receptors originated from a woman aged 18 to 35 in good health.

The chain employs TRBV7-2 and TRBJ2-7, with no clear D. Trimming cost V 3 bases and J 3 bases, with 12 bases left between them. From germline, CDR1 is SGHTA and CDR2 FQGNSA. The CDR3 extends over 14 amino acids. CDR3 in amino acids: CASSLGGSNYEQYF. As DNA, the CDR3 is TGTGCCAGCAGCTTGGGCGGATCAAACTACGAGCAGTACTTC.

This clonotype was counted ten times or more. This chain links TRBV28 with TRBJ2-7, with D possibly matching TRBD1 (6 bases). Germline-derived CDR1 and CDR2 are MDHEN and SYDVKM. This CDR3 has 14 amino acids. V was pared by 2 bases and J by 7 bases, with 15 bases between. As DNA, the CDR3 is TGTGCCAGCAGTTTAGGGGCAGGGGTAGGTGAGCAGTACGTC. It encodes CASSLGAGVGEQYV.

The sample holds a few counts of this clonotype. The chain links TRBV12-3 or TRBV12-4 to TRBJ2-3; D is perhaps TRBD1 or TRBD2 (7 bases each). This CDR3 comprises 18 residues. Deletions cut 2 bases from V and 0 bases from J, with 18 bases between. CDR3 bases: TGTGCCAGCAGTTTACCCAGGGGGGGCGCCCCTAGCACAGATACGCAGTATTTT. It yields the protein CASSLPRGGAPSTDTQYF.

V usage is TRBV24-1 and J usage is TRBJ2-3, with TRBD2 matching over 11 bases. With V trimmed by 7 bases and J by 6 bases, 8 bases remained unmatched. The CDR3 is made up of 15 amino acids. Germline V lookup: CDR1 KGHDR, CDR2 SFDVKD. This CDR3 reads CATSSLAGGGDTQYF. The CDR3 region has the DNA TGTGCCACCAGCTCCCTAGCGGGAGGAGGTGATACGCAGTATTTT.

The chain recombines TRBV4-2 with TRBJ2-1; D perhaps matches TRBD2 (7 bases). CDR3 length: 15 residues. Germline CDR1 is LGHNA and CDR2 is YNFKEQ. Trimming cost V 1 base and J 7 bases, with 14 bases left between them. CDR3 coding DNA: TGTGCCAGCAGCCAAGGAGGGGGGGCGGGGAATGAGCAGTTCTTC. It is translated as CASSQGGGAGNEQFF.

There are a few counts of this clonotype. This chain links TRBV2 with TRBJ2-5; no firm D call. The CDR3 runs 17 residues. The V gene lost 2 bases and the J gene lost 5 bases, with 21 bases spanning the gap. Germline CDR1 and CDR2: SNHLY and FYNNEI. The CDR3 nucleotides read TGTGCCAGCAGTGAACCACCTAAGACCCCGAGTAGGGAGACCCAGTACTTC. This translates into CASSEPPKTPSRETQYF. Full variable domain (remainder filled in from reference TRBV2 and TRBJ2-5): EPEVTQTPSHQVTQMGQEVILRCVPISNHLYFYWYRQILGQKVEFLVSFYNNEISEKSEIFDDQFSVERPDGSNFTLKIRSTKLEDSAMYFCASSEPPKTPSRETQYFGPGTRLLVL.

This clonotype was seen many times. The chain couples TRBV12-3 or TRBV12-4 to TRBJ2-7, with TRBD1 matching 10 bases. CDR3 length equals 16 residues. V lost 1 base, J lost 3 bases, and 6 bases stayed unmatched. The DNA for the CDR3 is TGTGCCAGCAGTTTAGGGCCGGGACAGGGGTTCTACGAGCAGTACTTC. Its protein is CASSLGPGQGFYEQYF.

The V gene is TRBV2, the J gene TRBJ1-1, with a tentative D call TRBD1 (5 bases). The CDR3 has 13 amino acids. Germline CDR1 is SNHLY and CDR2 is FYNNEI. The ends were cut back, 7 bases at V and 4 bases at J, with 13 bases in the middle. CDR3 nucleotide sequence: TGTGCCAGCACGGGGCAGGTGGCCACTGAAGCTTTCTTT. Its translation is CASTGQVATEAFF. Full variable domain (rest looked up from reference TRBV2 and TRBJ1-1): EPEVTQTPSHQVTQMGQEVILRCVPISNHLYFYWYRQILGQKVEFLVSFYNNEISEKSEIFDDQFSVERPDGSNFTLKIRSTKLEDSAMYFCASTGQVATEAFFGQGTRLTVV.

The chain combines TRBV5-1 with TRBJ2-6; D might be TRBD2 (6 bases). In germline, CDR1 is SGHRS, CDR2 YFSETQ. Trimming left V 3 bases short and J 0 bases short, with 13 bases between. CDR3 length equals 17 residues. Here the CDR3 reads CASSWGSGSSGANVLTF. The CDR3 coding sequence is TGCGCCAGCAGCTGGGGTAGCGGAAGCTCTGGGGCCAACGTCCTGACTTTC.

This clonotype was detected only a few times. V gene TRBV6-5 combines with J gene TRBJ2-1; 9 bases match TRBD2. The germline gives CDR1 MNHEY, CDR2 SVGAGI. This CDR3 is built from 16 residues. V shed 2 bases, J shed 2 bases, and the junction held 4 bases outside the gene matches. In DNA form, the CDR3 reads TGTGCCAGCAGTTACGGGGCGGGGGGGACCTACAATGAGCAGTTCTTC. Protein product: CASSYGAGGTYNEQFF.

The chain employs TRBV3-1 and TRBJ2-3; 9 bases fit TRBD2. Germline lookup yields CDR1 LGHDT and CDR2 YNNKEL (reference sequence). The CDR3 length is 20 residues. The V segment lost 3 bases and the J segment 3 bases; nucleotides outside the gene matches: 19. The chain's CDR3 is CASSHADWAGGPLVTDTQYF. Written as DNA, the CDR3 is TGTGCCAGCAGCCACGCCGACTGGGCGGGGGGGCCCTTGGTGACAGATACGCAGTATTTT.

This clonotype was recorded a few times. The rearrangement joins TRBV20-1 to TRBJ2-1; D gene ambiguous. Germline V CDR1 and CDR2: DFQATT, SNEGSKA (reference sequence). This CDR3 contains 13 residues. V was trimmed by 2 bases and J by 2 bases, leaving 7 bases between them. CDR3 region: CSARRAAYNEQFF. CDR3 nucleotide sequence: TGCAGTGCTAGAAGGGCAGCCTACAATGAGCAGTTCTTC.

This clonotype occurred many times. The chain couples TRBV12-3 or TRBV12-4 to TRBJ2-2; D gene unclear. The CDR3 loop spans 13 amino acids. V lost 5 bases and J 7 bases, leaving 11 bases between the germline ends. The CDR3 DNA reads TGTGCCAGCAGTCCCGGATTAGTCGGGGAGCTGTTTTTT. Translation gives CASSPGLVGELFF.

To note about this clonotype: It may be a read error: a sequence one base away is much more abundant. The V and J genes are TRBV4-1 and TRBJ1-6; TRBD1 might be the D (6 bases). V was cut by 3 bases and J by 8 bases, with 14 bases left in between. CDR3 length: 15 amino acids. Germline V gene lookup returns CDR1 MGHRA and CDR2 YSYEKL. The CDR3 DNA reads as TGCGCCAGCAGCCACGAGGACAGCTTATATTCACCCCTCCACTTT. Translation gives CASSHEDSLYSPLHF.

The chain employs TRBV4-2 and TRBJ2-7; D is uncertain. V dropped 0 bases and J dropped 6 bases, with 15 bases sitting between them. CDR1 and CDR2 from the germline V gene are LGHNA and YNFKEQ. There are 15 residues in the CDR3. This chain's CDR3 is CASSQDSGHPIEQYF. DNA for the CDR3: TGTGCCAGCAGCCAAGATTCAGGCCACCCTATCGAGCAGTACTTC.

The sample holds a few counts of this clonotype. CDR3 region: CASRTGGRTEAFF. The CDR3 coding sequence is TGTGCCAGCAGGACAGGGGGCCGCACTGAAGCTTTCTTT. The chain carries TRBV2 and TRBJ1-1; TRBD1 agrees at 10 bases. Germline V CDR1 and CDR2: SNHLY, FYNNEI. This CDR3 has 13 amino acids. V lost 6 bases and J lost 4; bases outside the gene matches: 2.

The chain is built from TRBV7-6 and TRBJ2-3; TRBD2 matches 8 bases. Germline V gene sequence: CDR1 SGHVS, CDR2 FNYEAQ. This CDR3 has 15 residues. V gave up 6 bases and J gave up 4 bases; unmatched junction bases: 9. CDR3 nucleotides: TGTGCCAGCAGTCCGAGCGGGAGTTTCGCAGATACGCAGTATTTT. Amino acids: CASSPSGSFADTQYF.

V and J are TRBV7-8 and TRBJ2-5, with no clear D. CDR3 length: 15 amino acids. V was cut by 3 bases and J by 3 bases, with 14 bases left in between. Germline CDR1 and CDR2: SGHVS and FQNEAQ. The CDR3 is CASSFHGSPEETQYF. The CDR3 DNA reads TGTGCCAGCAGCTTCCACGGAAGCCCGGAAGAGACCCAGTACTTC.

The sample holds many counts of this clonotype. This chain connects TRBV20-1 to TRBJ2-2; no reliable D call. The V end was cut by 0 bases, the J end by 7 bases, with 18 bases between. The germline V gene has CDR1 DFQATT and CDR2 SNEGSKA (reference sequence). CDR3 length equals 16 residues. The DNA for the CDR3 is TGCAGTGCTAGAGATAGGTTAGCAGGAACTGTCGGGGAGCTGTTTTTT. It is translated as CSARDRLAGTVGELFF.

Ten or more counts support this clonotype. The chain links TRBV28 to TRBJ2-3; 14 nucleotides agree with TRBD2. CDR3 size: 15 residues. The germline V gene has CDR1 MDHEN and CDR2 SYDVKM. The ends lost 6 bases at V and 3 bases at J; junction bases unmatched: 2. This CDR3 is CASRGLAGVTDTQYF. CDR3 coding DNA: TGTGCCAGCAGGGGACTAGCGGGGGTTACAGATACGCAGTATTTT.

This clonotype was seen more than once but under ten times. The gene calls are TRBV10-3 and TRBJ1-5; no definite D call. The CDR3 has 13 amino acids. Per germline, CDR1 ENHRY and CDR2 SYGVKD. The V end lost 0 bases, the J end lost 4 bases, and 4 bases lay between the germline ends. CDR3 coding DNA: TGTGCCATCAGTGAGTCCGGAAATCAGCCCCAGCATTTT. It encodes CAISESGNQPQHF.

This clonotype showed up many times. The gene calls are TRBV29-1 and TRBJ2-1, with TRBD2 identical over 10 bases. The germline V gene encodes CDR1 SQVTM and CDR2 ANQGSEA. This CDR3 contains 13 residues. CDR3 bases: TGCAGTGAGAGGAGCGGGAGGGCCCATGAGCAGTTCTTC. Protein product: CSERSGRAHEQFF.

V and J are TRBV5-1 and TRBJ1-1; D unresolved. V shed 0 bases and J shed 0 bases, with 6 bases lying between them. The CDR3 is made up of 14 amino acids. Germline CDR1 reads SGHRS; CDR2 reads YFSETQ. The CDR3 region is CASSLATVNTEAFF. CDR3 DNA: TGCGCCAGCAGCTTGGCTACAGTGAACACTGAAGCTTTCTTT.

This clonotype appeared many times. V is TRBV5-1 and J is TRBJ1-5; tentatively, D is TRBD1 (5 bases). CDR3 length: 14 residues. V was clipped by 1 base and J by 8 bases, with 13 bases between them. The germline V gene has CDR1 SGHRS and CDR2 YFSETQ. CDR3 coding DNA: TGCGCCAGCAGCTTGACGGGACCGCCAGAGCCCCAGCATTTT. It is translated as CASSLTGPPEPQHF.

In its sample, this clonotype was seen many times. The chain's CDR3 is CASSLAGGANVLTF. As DNA, the CDR3 is TGTGCCAGCAGTTTAGCGGGCGGGGCCAACGTCCTGACTTTC. V usage is TRBV12-3 or TRBV12-4 and J usage is TRBJ2-6; D call uncertain. V lost 0 bases, J lost 4 bases, and 4 bases lay in between. The CDR3 covers 14 residues.

The V gene is TRBV20-1, the J gene TRBJ2-5; D remains unclear. Trimming left V 1 base short and J 1 base short, with 7 bases between. The CDR3 length is 13 residues. CDR1 is DFQATT and CDR2 is SNEGSKA in the germline V gene (reference sequence). The CDR3 DNA reads TGCAGTGCTAGAGCGGTCAGCCAAGAGACCCAGTACTTC. It translates to CSARAVSQETQYF.

The sample holds many counts of this clonotype. The chain combines TRBV12-3 or TRBV12-4 with TRBJ2-2, with a weak D call TRBD1 (5 bases). This CDR3 is 15 amino acids long. Trimming shortened V by 4 bases and J by 3 bases, and 12 bases separated the two germline ends. The DNA of the CDR3 is TGTGCCAGCAGTTCACACCAGGGTTACACCGGGGAGCTGTTTTTT. Residues: CASSSHQGYTGELFF.

There are many counts of this clonotype. V gene TRBV7-9 combines with J gene TRBJ2-1; TRBD2 agrees at 14 bases. The CDR3 spans 15 residues. Germline lookup yields CDR1 SEHNR and CDR2 FQNEAQ (reference sequence). V shed 5 bases, J shed 10 bases, and the junction held 7 bases outside the gene matches. CDR3 DNA sequence: TGTGCCAGCAGCGGGGGGACTAGCGGGAGTTGGGAGCAGTTCTTC. As protein: CASSGGTSGSWEQFF.

This clonotype occurred a few times. The genes are TRBV29-1 and TRBJ2-7; D is perhaps TRBD2 (6 bases). The CDR3 spans 13 residues. CDR1 SQVTM and CDR2 ANQGSEA come from the germline V gene. V was shortened by 4 bases and J by 1 base, with 11 bases between the two germline ends. CDR3 in DNA: TGCAGCGTTGCAGGGACTGTTTCCTACGAGCAGTACTTC. It is translated as CSVAGTVSYEQYF.

The chain is built from TRBV12-5 and TRBJ2-3; D may correspond to TRBD1 or TRBD2 (6 bases each). The CDR3 spans 15 residues. Germline CDR1 reads LGHNT; CDR2 reads FRNRAP. V was clipped by 5 bases and J by 1 base, with 13 bases between them. The CDR3: CASGLTGTRTDTQYF. CDR3 nucleotides: TGTGCTAGTGGTCTTACAGGGACTCGCACAGATACGCAGTATTTT.